This section outlines one T cell receptor beta chain sequence together with its context. CDR3 length: 13 residues. CDR1 SGHVS and CDR2 FNYEAQ come from the germline V gene. Trimming took 5 bases from V and 5 from J, leaving 12 bases between them. This entry belongs to a study of OX40 agonist ivuxolimab in advanced cancers. Here immunoSEQ multiplex PCR was the method, and the copy in TCRdb shows in-frame clones only, minus some. The repertoire consists of fewer than 85,000 clones, with roughly 89% occurring once and the leading ten covering 2% to 3%. The J gene is TRBJ2-5, the V gene TRBV7-6; weak D call: TRBD2 (6 bases). The starting material was CD4+ or CD8+ T cells sorted from blood, obtained in a trial of the OX40 agonist ivuxolimab. This clonotype was sampled from an adult with an advanced solid tumor such as melanoma, head and neck, liver or kidney cancer. CDR3 DNA: TGTGCCAGCAGCCTCGGCGGGAAGGAGACCCAGTACTTC. It specifies CASSLGGKETQYF. Variable domain in full (rest from reference TRBV7-6 and TRBJ2-5): GAGVSQSPRYKVTKRGQDVALRCDPISGHVSLYWYRQALGQGPEFLTYFNYEAQQDKSGLPNDRFSAERPEGSISTLTIQRTEQRDSAMYRCASSLGGKETQYFGPGTRLLVL.